This T cell receptor (beta chain) was documented in a study of blood T cell repertoires in COVID-19. Study background: Sources were T cells, B-cell-depleted T cells, or PBMCs; the material itself was cDNA or gDNA.

CDR3 length equals 15 residues. The V gene's germline CDR1 is KGHSH and CDR2 LQKENI. V lost 4 bases and J lost 11; bases outside the gene matches: 12. Generated by immunoSEQ multiplex PCR, the TCRdb table keeps only in-frame clones and is missing some. The table lists fewer than 130,000 clones, about 80% of them singletons. The chain has TRBV18 and TRBJ1-5; 9 bases are a match to TRBD1. This TCR was sampled from a woman of 80 years or more with active or convalescent COVID-19. The sequencing sample was made of peripheral blood. CDR3 coding DNA: TGTGCCAGCTCACGCGGGACAGGGAGCCTTGGTACCCAGCATTTT. Translating it yields CASSRGTGSLGTQHF.